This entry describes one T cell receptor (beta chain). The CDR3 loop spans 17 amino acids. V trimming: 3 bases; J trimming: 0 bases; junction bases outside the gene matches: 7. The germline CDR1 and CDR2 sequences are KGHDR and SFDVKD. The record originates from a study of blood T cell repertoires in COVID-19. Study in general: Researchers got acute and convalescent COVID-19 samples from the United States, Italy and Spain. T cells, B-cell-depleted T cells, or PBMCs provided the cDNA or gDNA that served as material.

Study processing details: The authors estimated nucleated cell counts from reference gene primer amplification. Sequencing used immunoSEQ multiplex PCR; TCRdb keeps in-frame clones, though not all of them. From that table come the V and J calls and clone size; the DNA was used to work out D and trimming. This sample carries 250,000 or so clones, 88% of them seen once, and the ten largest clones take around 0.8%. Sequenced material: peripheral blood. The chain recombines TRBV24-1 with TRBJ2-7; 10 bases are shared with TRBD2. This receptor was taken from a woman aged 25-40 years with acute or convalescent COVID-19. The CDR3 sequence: CATSDTSSGSISYEQYF. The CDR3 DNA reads TGTGCCACCAGTGATACCTCTAGCGGGAGTATCTCCTACGAGCAGTACTTC.